Following are 23 T cell receptor beta chains from one sample sequenced in a study of shared clonotypes between healthy human individuals. The protocol was immunoSEQ multiplex PCR, while the TCRdb copy is restricted to in-frame clones and leaves out a portion. Of about 1.5 million clones in the sample, around 98% were seen once. The sample taken for sequencing was naive CD4+ T cells sorted from blood. The subset is: CD45RA+ positively selected. These receptors came from a man aged 25 to 40 in good health.

This clone was recorded only once. The junction departs from the called germline gene at one end, perhaps through a read error. Additional DNA sequences in this sample encode the identical CDR3. The V gene is TRBV5-1, the J gene TRBJ2-7; 7 nucleotides line up with TRBD2. This CDR3 contains 14 residues. Germline V gives CDR1 SGHRS, CDR2 YFSETQ. The CDR3 nucleotides are TGCGCCAGCAGTTTGGGGGACGGGAGGTACGAGCAGTACTTC. It encodes CASSLGDGRYEQYF.

CDR3 loop: CASRGGRDETQYF. The CDR3 DNA is TGTGCCAGCAGGGGGGGGCGCGATGAGACCCAGTACTTC. The chain uses TRBV2 and TRBJ2-5, with D tentatively TRBD2 (7 bases). Trimming stripped 6 bases from V and 5 bases from J, with 13 bases between. CDR3 length equals 13 residues. Germline assignment: CDR1 SNHLY and CDR2 FYNNEI.

The rearrangement uses TRBV19 and TRBJ2-3; the D is unclear. V was pared by 8 bases and J by 1 base, with 7 bases between. Germline CDR1 and CDR2: LNHDA and SQIVND (reference sequence). The CDR3 length is 12 residues. The CDR3 bases are TGTGCCAGTCGGGCAGGCACAGATACGCAGTATTTT. This encodes CASRAGTDTQYF. The full variable domain, in which reference TRBV19 and TRBJ2-3 provide the parts outside the CDR3, is DGGITQSPKYLFRKEGQNVTLSCEQNLNHDAMYWYRQDPGQGLRLIYYSQIVNDFQKGDIAEGYSVSREKKESFPLTVTSAQKNPTAFYLCASRAGTDTQYFGPGTRLTVL.

The chain recombines TRBV29-1 with TRBJ1-1; D unresolved. V lost 7 bases and J 0 bases, leaving 12 bases between the germline ends. In germline, CDR1 is SQVTM, CDR2 ANQGSEA. This CDR3 is 13 amino acids long. The CDR3: CSAEVNVNTEAFF. The CDR3 coding sequence is TGCAGCGCCGAAGTAAACGTGAACACTGAAGCTTTCTTT.

The rearrangement links TRBV6-5 to TRBJ1-2; D ambiguous. Germline V gene lookup returns CDR1 MNHEY and CDR2 SVGAGI. V was trimmed by 2 bases and J by 2 bases, leaving 9 bases between them. CDR3 length equals 14 residues. CDR3 protein: CASSYVQGNYGYTF. CDR3 in DNA: TGTGCCAGCAGTTACGTTCAAGGGAACTATGGCTACACCTTC.

This rearrangement joins TRBV5-1 to TRBJ1-1; the match to TRBD1 covers 11 bases. Germline CDR1 SGHRS, CDR2 YFSETQ. This CDR3 is 17 amino acids long. J lost 5 bases, V lost 3 bases, and 12 bases had no gene match. CDR3 protein: CASSWTGQGVRGTEAFF. The CDR3 DNA is TGCGCCAGCAGCTGGACGGGACAGGGGGTTAGAGGGACTGAAGCTTTCTTT.

The chain recombines TRBV15 with TRBJ1-2; D is uncertain. This CDR3 contains 12 residues. V lost 4 bases and J 6 bases, leaving 9 bases between the germline ends. CDR1 is LNHNV, CDR2 YYDKDF, per germline (reference sequence). The CDR3 region is CATSTDNHGYTF. CDR3 sequence (DNA): TGTGCCACCAGCACCGACAATCATGGCTACACCTTC.

The chain employs TRBV11-2 and TRBJ2-1; 8 bases agree with TRBD2. The CDR3 is 15 amino acids. Germline lookup yields CDR1 SGHAT and CDR2 FQNNGV. V lost 5 bases to trimming and J lost 4 bases; unmatched junction nucleotides: 7. CDR3 sequence reads: CASSLIAGSYNEQFF. The CDR3 nucleotides are TGTGCCAGCAGCCTAATAGCGGGAAGTTACAATGAGCAGTTCTTC.

This CDR3 is CASSTRGGSPYEQYF. In DNA form, the CDR3 reads TGCGCCAGCAGCACCCGCGGGGGGAGCCCCTACGAGCAGTACTTC. This chain links TRBV4-1 with TRBJ2-7; 8 bases align to TRBD2. The CDR3 spans 15 residues. CDR1 is MGHRA and CDR2 is YSYEKL in the germline V gene. With 5 bases clipped from V and 2 bases from J, the junction kept 8 bases outside the gene matches.

This rearrangement joins TRBV18 to TRBJ2-6; 7 bases are shared with TRBD1. There are 18 residues in the CDR3. V lost 2 bases and J lost 1; bases outside the gene matches: 8. Germline V lookup: CDR1 KGHSH, CDR2 LQKENI. CDR3 loop: CASSPVGQAGSGANVLTF. The DNA of the CDR3 is TGTGCCAGCTCACCAGTCGGACAGGCGGGTTCTGGGGCCAACGTCCTGACTTTC.

This sequence joins TRBV7-2 and TRBJ2-7; 9 bases agree with TRBD1. This CDR3 has 15 residues. Germline values: CDR1 SGHTA, CDR2 FQGNSA. Trimming removed 5 bases from V and 3 bases from J; junction bases left unmatched: 8. The CDR3 nucleotides are TGTGCCAGCAGCCCCAGGACAGGGGCCTTCTACGAGCAGTACTTC. Translated, it gives CASSPRTGAFYEQYF.

This clone was seen a single time. The chain has TRBV11-2 and TRBJ1-5; the match to TRBD1 covers 8 bases. Germline V gene lookup returns CDR1 SGHAT and CDR2 FQNNGV. The CDR3 contains 15 residues. V shed 5 bases and J 4 bases; nucleotides not matched to a gene: 7. The CDR3 is CASSPGQGGNQPQHF. The CDR3 region has the DNA TGTGCCAGCAGCCCTGGACAGGGCGGTAATCAGCCCCAGCATTTT.

J is TRBJ1-1 and V is TRBV27; no definite D call. The CDR3 length is 16 residues. Trimming shortened V by 4 bases and J by 0 bases, and 15 bases separated the two germline ends. Germline CDR1 and CDR2: MNHEY and SMNVEV (reference sequence). The CDR3, as DNA: TGTGCCAGCAGTTCTTGGACGGCTCGAATGAACACTGAAGCTTTCTTT. The encoded protein is CASSSWTARMNTEAFF.

Of note for this clone: Its ends do not fully match the called genes, so a read error is possible. V is TRBV7-7 and J is TRBJ2-7; 8 bases map to TRBD2. The CDR3 has 14 amino acids. Per germline, CDR1 SSHAT and CDR2 FNYEAQ (reference sequence). CDR3 region: CASSLGSGGYEQYF. The CDR3 DNA follows: TGTGCTAGCAGCTTAGGTTCGGGAGGGTACGAGCAGTACTTC.

The chain combines TRBV9 with TRBJ2-1; D remains ambiguous. V was clipped by 5 bases and J by 6 bases, with 9 bases between them. This CDR3 is built from 12 residues. CDR1 is SGDLS, CDR2 YYNGEE, per germline. The chain's CDR3 is CASSATINEQFF. CDR3 coding DNA: TGTGCCAGCAGTGCCACTATCAATGAGCAGTTCTTC.

CDR3 in amino acids: CASSGRASGSYEQYF. The CDR3 DNA is TGTGCCAGTAGTGGGAGGGCTAGCGGGAGTTACGAGCAGTACTTC. V usage is TRBV19 and J usage is TRBJ2-7, with 10 nucleotides matching TRBD2. This CDR3 has 15 amino acids. With 5 bases clipped from V and 4 bases from J, the junction kept 8 bases outside the gene matches. Germline-derived CDR1 and CDR2 are LNHDA and SQIVND (reference sequence).

This rearrangement joins TRBV5-6 to TRBJ2-1, with 8 bases matching TRBD2. This CDR3 is 14 amino acids long. Germline values: CDR1 SGHDT, CDR2 YYEEEE. J lost 5 bases, V lost 4 bases, and 5 bases had no gene match. In DNA, the CDR3 is TGTGCCAGCAGCCCCGGGACTAGAGACAATGAGCAGTTCTTC. This encodes CASSPGTRDNEQFF. The whole variable domain, remainder taken from reference TRBV5-6 and TRBJ2-1, is DAGVTQSPTHLIKTRGQQVTLRCSPKSGHDTVSWYQQALGQGPQFIFQYYEEEERQRGNFPDRFSGHQFPNYSSELNVNALLLGDSALYLCASSPGTRDNEQFFGPGTRLTVL.

The chain recombines TRBV19 with TRBJ2-1, with D possibly being TRBD1 (6 bases). Germline loops: CDR1 LNHDA, CDR2 SQIVND (reference sequence). This CDR3 contains 19 residues. V was pared by 0 bases and J by 4 bases, with 22 bases between. CDR3 region: CASSIEFQGHASLYNEQFF. CDR3 coding DNA: TGTGCCAGTAGTATAGAGTTCCAGGGGCACGCTTCCCTATACAATGAGCAGTTCTTC.

The J gene is TRBJ1-1, the V gene TRBV7-9; D might be TRBD1 (5 bases). Germline V gene sequence: CDR1 SEHNR, CDR2 FQNEAQ (reference sequence). The CDR3 has 14 residues. V lost 5 bases and J lost 1, with 11 bases in between. CDR3 amino acids: CASSATAANTEAFF. The CDR3 region has the DNA TGTGCCAGCAGCGCGACAGCGGCGAACACTGAAGCTTTCTTT.

The chain has TRBV2 and TRBJ2-3; D not resolved. Germline assignment: CDR1 SNHLY and CDR2 FYNNEI. The CDR3 is made up of 12 amino acids. Deletions cut 2 bases from V and 15 bases from J, with 15 bases between. This CDR3 is CASSEQEPWPYF. CDR3 DNA: TGTGCCAGCAGTGAACAGGAACCGTGGCCTTATTTT.

The chain couples TRBV10-1 to TRBJ2-1; 7 bases fit TRBD2. There are 15 residues in the CDR3. Trimming cost V 3 bases and J 2 bases; bases outside gene matches: 4. Germline CDR1 and CDR2: WNHNN and SYGVQD (reference sequence). CDR3 sequence: CASSETGGTYNEQFF. In DNA, the CDR3 is TGCGCCAGCAGTGAAACGGGAGGAACCTACAATGAGCAGTTCTTC.

The chain has TRBV7-9 and TRBJ2-5; TRBD1 might be the D (7 bases). Deletions cut 0 bases from V and 5 bases from J, with 13 bases between. This CDR3 is built from 15 residues. The germline V gene encodes CDR1 SEHNR and CDR2 FQNEAQ (reference sequence). CDR3 amino acids: CASSLAETGRETQYF. In nucleotides, the CDR3 is TGTGCCAGCAGCTTAGCGGAGACAGGGAGGGAGACCCAGTACTTC.

The CDR3 here is CASSSASGEQYF. The CDR3 bases are TGTGCCAGCAGTTCAGCAAGTGGCGAGCAGTACTTC. V gene TRBV28 combines with J gene TRBJ2-7, with no clear D. The CDR3 runs 12 residues. Trimming removed 4 bases from V and 6 bases from J, with 10 bases in between. Germline CDR1 MDHEN, CDR2 SYDVKM.